This T cell receptor beta chain was sequenced in a study of Ad26.COV2.S vaccination and SARS-CoV-2 variants. Overall study context: Once, or twice with 56 days between doses, Ad26.COV2.S was given intramuscularly. General study findings and limits: Non-spike TCR breadth did not differ much between vaccine and placebo recipients. After vaccination, reports described spike-specific CD8+ and CD4+ T cell responses as showing substantial breadth.

Turning to this clone: Its cognate antigen is unknown.

Treatment described: 19 received Ad26.COV2.S at low or high dose, single or two shots; about 5 received placebo; per-sample allocation not given. Sampling took place 63 days after the first vaccine or placebo injection. This CDR3 contains 15 residues. Trimming took 11 bases from V and 2 from J, leaving 21 bases between them. CDR1 and CDR2 (germline): ENHRY, SYGVKD. Assay used: immunoSEQ multiplex PCR; TCRdb lists only in-frame clones, some missing. The sample has 300,000 to 350,000 clones; 80% to 90% are singletons. The starting material was peripheral blood, obtained in a trial of Ad26.COV2.S vaccine versus placebo. The J gene is TRBJ1-1, the V gene TRBV10-3; maybe TRBD1 (5 bases). This receptor was obtained from a person aged 18 to 65 who received the Ad26.COV2.S COVID-19 vaccine or a placebo. CDR3 region: CASRQTREGNTEAFF. The CDR3 DNA reads TGTGCCTCACGACAGACCCGGGAAGGAAACACTGAAGCTTTCTTT.